These 21 T cell receptor beta chains were all obtained from the same sample, sequenced in a study of blood T cell repertoires in COVID-19. The protocol was immunoSEQ multiplex PCR, while the TCRdb copy is restricted to in-frame clones and leaves out a portion. The table includes 43,000 or so clones, 90% to 95% detected once. Sequences were obtained from peripheral blood. These TCRs come from a human donor in a cohort sampled during active COVID-19.

J is TRBJ2-5 and V is TRBV5-4, with 11 positions matching TRBD2. Germline trimming cut 2 bases from V and 5 bases from J; bases unmatched to any gene: 17. Germline V gives CDR1 SGHNT, CDR2 YYREEE (reference sequence). The CDR3 spans 19 residues. CDR3 protein: CASSLKRLAGYSRGETQYF. The CDR3 DNA sequence: TGTGCCAGCAGCTTAAAAAGACTAGCGGGGTACTCGCGGGGCGAGACCCAGTACTTC.

The V and J genes are TRBV5-4 and TRBJ1-3; 9 bases align to TRBD1. From germline, CDR1 is SGHNT and CDR2 YYREEE (reference sequence). The length of the CDR3 is 16 residues. V dropped 9 bases and J dropped 0; count of bases not matched to a gene: 10. CDR3 coding DNA: TGTGCCACTTATACCGGGACAGGGAGCTCTGGAAACACCATATATTTT. Protein: CATYTGTGSSGNTIYF. Full variable domain (missing parts from reference TRBV5-4 and TRBJ1-3): ETGVTQSPTHLIKTRGQQVTLRCSSQSGHNTVSWYQQALGQGPQFIFQYYREEENGRGNFPPRFSGLQFPNYSSELNVNALELDDSALYLCATYTGTGSSGNTIYFGEGSWLTVV.

The chain has TRBV6-5 and TRBJ1-2, with unresolved D. Trimming removed 7 bases from V and 8 bases from J, with 14 bases in between. Germline values: CDR1 MNHEY, CDR2 SVGAGI. The CDR3 has 12 residues. The CDR3: CASIGPGGGYTF. CDR3 nucleotide sequence: TGTGCCAGCATAGGTCCAGGAGGCGGCTACACCTTC.

The rearrangement links TRBV29-1 to TRBJ1-1; D is unclear. This CDR3 is 13 amino acids long. In germline, CDR1 is SQVTM, CDR2 ANQGSEA. V lost 4 bases and J lost 0, with 9 bases in between. For the CDR3, the DNA is TGCAGCGTTGGTCTAGACCTGAACACTGAAGCTTTCTTT. Its protein is CSVGLDLNTEAFF.

The chain employs TRBV5-1 and TRBJ1-2; D may be TRBD1 (6 bases). Trimming pared 0 bases from V and 4 bases from J, leaving 10 bases between. CDR1 is SGHRS and CDR2 is YFSETQ in the germline V gene. CDR3 length equals 14 residues. CDR3 coding DNA: TGCGCCAGCAGCTTGGCCACAGGGCCCTATGGCTACACCTTC. This gives the protein CASSLATGPYGYTF.

This chain joins TRBV19 and TRBJ1-5; 7 bases match TRBD1. Germline assignment: CDR1 LNHDA and CDR2 SQIVND (reference sequence). Trimming cost V 3 bases and J 4 bases; bases outside gene matches: 3. The CDR3 is 14 residues long. CDR3 in DNA: TGTGCCAGTAGTATCGGACAGGAAAATCAGCCCCAGCATTTT. Protein product: CASSIGQENQPQHF. Looking up the rest from reference TRBV19 and TRBJ1-5 gives the full variable domain: DGGITQSPKYLFRKEGQNVTLSCEQNLNHDAMYWYRQDPGQGLRLIYYSQIVNDFQKGDIAEGYSVSREKKESFPLTVTSAQKNPTAFYLCASSIGQENQPQHFGDGTRLSIL.

The rearrangement links TRBV7-9 to TRBJ2-5; TRBD2 matches at 8 bases. This CDR3 comprises 17 residues. The trim removed 5 bases at V and 3 bases at J, leaving 14 bases unmatched. From germline, CDR1 is SEHNR and CDR2 FQNEAQ (reference sequence). The CDR3 DNA follows: TGTGCCAGCAGCCCAGGGGACACAGCGGGGGAGAAAGAGACCCAGTACTTC. This sequence encodes CASSPGDTAGEKETQYF.

This clone was recorded once. A read error may produce the germline difference seen at one junction end. This chain joins TRBV4-1 and TRBJ2-7; 8 bases align to TRBD1. This CDR3 spans 15 amino acids. Germline V CDR1 and CDR2: MGHRA, YSYEKL. CDR3 DNA sequence: TGCGCCAGCAGCCAACTGGTGTCCCCAGGGGGCCCCAGCCACTTC. It translates to CASSQLVSPGGPSHF.

This rearrangement joins TRBV4-1 to TRBJ1-4; no reliable D call. In germline, CDR1 is MGHRA, CDR2 YSYEKL. This CDR3 is 17 amino acids long. Deletions cut 5 bases from V and 0 bases from J, with 16 bases between. Written as DNA, the CDR3 is TGCGCCAGCAGCTACCTTACCCCGGTTGCAACTAATGAAAAACTGTTTTTT. Translation gives CASSYLTPVATNEKLFF.

The gene calls are TRBV20-1 and TRBJ2-7; 12 bases match TRBD2. The length of the CDR3 is 14 residues. Losses at the gene ends were 6 bases for V and 3 bases for J; bases not matched to a gene: 6. Germline V lookup: CDR1 DFQATT, CDR2 SNEGSKA (reference sequence). DNA of the CDR3: TGCAGTGCAAGTCTAGCGGGGGGGCTCTACGAGCAGTACTTC. Protein product: CSASLAGGLYEQYF.

The gene calls are TRBV25-1 and TRBJ2-3; D gene ambiguous. This CDR3 is 17 amino acids long. Between the trimmed V and J ends, which lost 2 bases and 0 bases, there was a span of 15 bases. The germline V gene has CDR1 MGHDK and CDR2 SYGVNS. CDR3 bases: TGTGCCAGCAGTGAAAGATTAGCAAACTTCAGCACAGATACGCAGTATTTT. Protein sequence: CASSERLANFSTDTQYF.

This rearrangement joins TRBV4-2 to TRBJ1-3; no definite D call. Germline V gene sequence: CDR1 LGHNA, CDR2 YNFKEQ. V lost 1 base and J lost 2, with 9 bases in between. The CDR3 extends over 15 amino acids. The CDR3 nucleotides read TGTGCCAGCAGCCAAGGGGCCTTACCTGGAAACACCATATATTTT. Protein product: CASSQGALPGNTIYF.

This clone was detected a few times. J is TRBJ1-5 and V is TRBV7-2, with TRBD1 matching over 7 bases. The ends lost 0 bases at V and 12 bases at J; junction bases unmatched: 8. The germline CDR1 and CDR2 sequences are SGHTA and FQGNSA. CDR3 length: 14 amino acids. This CDR3 is CASSLAPDRDGQHF. In nucleotides, the CDR3 is TGTGCCAGCAGCTTAGCGCCCGACAGGGATGGCCAGCATTTT.

This chain uses TRBV5-1 with TRBJ2-5; D perhaps matches TRBD1 (7 bases). The V gene lost 4 bases and the J gene lost 5 bases, with 18 bases spanning the gap. The CDR3 has 15 amino acids. CDR1 and CDR2 (germline): SGHRS, YFSETQ. Here the CDR3 reads CASSLAWTGDETQYF. The CDR3 nucleotides read TGCGCCAGCAGCCTAGCGTGGACAGGTGACGAGACCCAGTACTTC. Supplemented by reference TRBV5-1 and TRBJ2-5, the full variable domain reads KAGVTQTPRYLIKTRGQQVTLSCSPISGHRSVSWYQQTPGQGLQFLFEYFSETQRNKGNFPGRFSGRQFSNSRSEMNVSTLELGDSALYLCASSLAWTGDETQYFGPGTRLLVL.

The chain employs TRBV3-1 (or the pseudogene TRBV3-2) and TRBJ1-2; TRBD1 aligns across 10 bases. Trimming at V came to 3 bases and at J to 6 bases, leaving 4 bases not matched to a gene. Germline V lookup: CDR1 LGHDT, CDR2 YNNKEL (reference sequence). This CDR3 region has 14 residues. The DNA for the CDR3 is TGTGCCAGCAGCCATTTAGACAGGGGGCATGGCTACACCTTC. Translating gives CASSHLDRGHGYTF.

V and J are TRBV18 and TRBJ2-3; D unresolved. Trimming shortened V by 0 bases and J by 0 bases, and 7 bases separated the two germline ends. The CDR3 totals 15 residues. The germline V gene has CDR1 KGHSH and CDR2 LQKENI. The CDR3 is CASSPPEKSTDTQYF. CDR3 in DNA: TGTGCCAGCTCACCACCGGAGAAAAGCACAGATACGCAGTATTTT. The complete variable domain, with remaining parts taken from reference TRBV18 and TRBJ2-3, reads NAGVMQNPRHLVRRRGQEARLRCSPMKGHSHVYWYRQLPEEGLKFMVYLQKENIIDESGMPKERFSAEFPKEGPSILRIQQVVRGDSAAYFCASSPPEKSTDTQYFGPGTRLTVL.

The chain uses TRBV30 and TRBJ1-5, with D possibly matching TRBD1 (5 bases). There are 14 residues in the CDR3. V lost 3 bases and J lost 3, with 12 bases in between. Germline CDR1 reads GTSNPN; CDR2 reads SVGIG (reference sequence). CDR3 sequence: CAWSPRGLNQPQHF. The CDR3 DNA follows: TGTGCCTGGAGCCCGCGGGGCCTCAATCAGCCCCAGCATTTT. Full variable domain (missing parts from reference TRBV30 and TRBJ1-5): SQTIHQWPATLVQPVGSPLSLECTVEGTSNPNLYWYRQAAGRGLQLLFYSVGIGQISSEVPQNLSASRPQDRQFILSSKKLLLSDSGFYLCAWSPRGLNQPQHFGDGTRLSIL.

The chain carries TRBV30 and TRBJ1-3; D unclear. Germline CDR1 and CDR2: GTSNPN and SVGIG (reference sequence). Trimming stripped 8 bases from V and 1 base from J, with 15 bases between. The CDR3 loop spans 14 amino acids. The CDR3 nucleotides are TGTGCCACACTAGACGGAGCGTCTGGAAACACCATATATTTT. It translates to CATLDGASGNTIYF. Full variable domain (rest looked up from reference TRBV30 and TRBJ1-3): SQTIHQWPATLVQPVGSPLSLECTVEGTSNPNLYWYRQAAGRGLQLLFYSVGIGQISSEVPQNLSASRPQDRQFILSSKKLLLSDSGFYLCATLDGASGNTIYFGEGSWLTVV.

The chain employs TRBV3-1 (or the pseudogene TRBV3-2) and TRBJ1-5; D is ambiguous. The CDR3 runs to 12 residues. Trimming cost V 1 base and J 9 bases, with 7 bases left between them. Germline CDR1 and CDR2: LGHDT and YNNKEL (reference sequence). The DNA for the CDR3 is TGTGCCAGCAGCCAAGGGGCAGGGCCCCAGCATTTT. It translates to CASSQGAGPQHF.

This clone has only one observation. The chain joins TRBV6-6 to TRBJ1-2, with D perhaps matching TRBD1 (5 bases). Per the germline V gene, CDR1 is MNHNY and CDR2 is SVGAGI (reference sequence). V was clipped by 6 bases and J by 7 bases, with 18 bases between them. The CDR3 is 14 residues long. The CDR3 is CASRGDSRLFGYTF. CDR3 bases: TGTGCCAGCAGAGGTGACAGTCGCCTTTTTGGCTACACCTTC.

The chain joins TRBV7-2 to TRBJ2-7; unclear D gene. The CDR3 consists of 15 residues. The germline V gene encodes CDR1 SGHTA and CDR2 FQGNSA. V lost 0 bases to trimming and J lost 2 bases, with 11 bases between them. The CDR3 is CASSLAQHRTYEQYF. The CDR3, as DNA: TGTGCCAGCAGCTTAGCACAGCACCGTACCTACGAGCAGTACTTC.